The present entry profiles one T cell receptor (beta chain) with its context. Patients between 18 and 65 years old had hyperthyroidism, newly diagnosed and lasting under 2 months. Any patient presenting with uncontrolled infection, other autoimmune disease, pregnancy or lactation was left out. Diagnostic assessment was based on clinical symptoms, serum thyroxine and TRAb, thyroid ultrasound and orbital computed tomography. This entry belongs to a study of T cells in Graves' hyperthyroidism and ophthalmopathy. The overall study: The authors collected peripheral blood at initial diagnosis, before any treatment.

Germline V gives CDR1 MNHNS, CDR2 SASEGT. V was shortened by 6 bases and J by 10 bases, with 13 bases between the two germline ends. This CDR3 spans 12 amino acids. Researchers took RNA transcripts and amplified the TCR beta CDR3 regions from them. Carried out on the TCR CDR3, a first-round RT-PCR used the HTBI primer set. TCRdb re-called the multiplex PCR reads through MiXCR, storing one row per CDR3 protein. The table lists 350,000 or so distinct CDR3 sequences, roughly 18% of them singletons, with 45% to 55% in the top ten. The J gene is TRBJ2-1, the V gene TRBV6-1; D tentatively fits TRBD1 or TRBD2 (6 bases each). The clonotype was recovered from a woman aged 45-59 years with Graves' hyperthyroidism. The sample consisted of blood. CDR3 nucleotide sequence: TGTGCCAGCAGGGCCGGGGGACACGAGCAGTTCTTC. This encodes CASRAGGHEQFF.